The entry that follows covers one T cell receptor (beta chain) sequence. Its cognate antigen is unknown. The entry originates in a study of T cell responses to AZD1222 COVID-19 vaccine. Findings of the study overall: With two AZD1222 doses given, Spike-specific TCR breadth and depth both rose. The sample set comprised mostly white British donors with more females, and clonal diversity was possibly underestimated. It was only after the peak T cell response that any repertoires were sampled.

Germline V CDR1 and CDR2: SGHRS, YFSETQ. The length of the CDR3 is 12 residues. The V and J ends lost 4 bases and 10 bases respectively, with 12 bases between them. Here immunoSEQ multiplex PCR was the method, and the copy in TCRdb shows in-frame clones only, minus some. The data contain approximately 130,000 clones, roughly nine tenths of them singletons. Investigators merged groups given second doses at roughly 4 or roughly 12 weeks. The sequence came from an adult who received the AZD1222 COVID-19 vaccine. The V and J genes are TRBV5-1 and TRBJ2-1; D remains ambiguous. The sequencing used peripheral blood, collected 28 days after the second AZD1222 dose. As DNA, the CDR3 is TGCGCCAGCAGCCTGTGGTTGGACGAGCAGTTCTTC. This codes for CASSLWLDEQFF. The complete variable domain, with remaining parts taken from reference TRBV5-1 and TRBJ2-1, reads KAGVTQTPRYLIKTRGQQVTLSCSPISGHRSVSWYQQTPGQGLQFLFEYFSETQRNKGNFPGRFSGRQFSNSRSEMNVSTLELGDSALYLCASSLWLDEQFFGPGTRLTVL.